One and the same sample provided the 32 T cell receptor beta chains below, sequenced in a study of T cells in localized non-small cell lung cancer. Produced via immunoSEQ multiplex PCR; TCRdb's table is partial and in-frame only. Seen here are 130,000 or so clones, roughly nine tenths observed once, and the top ten hold approximately 1.5%. Here the sequenced sample was peripheral blood, taken before any cancer treatment. These receptors all come from a female donor at least 60 years old with stage I lung adenocarcinoma.

The genes are TRBV29-1 and TRBJ2-1, with D tentatively TRBD1 (6 bases). Trimming removed 4 bases at V and 6 bases at J, with 13 bases between. The CDR3 runs to 13 residues. Germline V gene lookup returns CDR1 SQVTM and CDR2 ANQGSEA. The chain's CDR3 is CSVGTLRGNEQFF. DNA for the CDR3: TGCAGCGTTGGAACCCTCAGGGGCAATGAGCAGTTCTTC.

This clone was seen just once. The genes are TRBV28 and TRBJ1-4; D is uncertain. Deletions cut 1 base from V and 16 bases from J, with 10 bases between. The CDR3 spans 11 residues. Germline V gives CDR1 MDHEN, CDR2 SYDVKM. CDR3 sequence (DNA): TGTGCCAGCAGTTTATTTGGCCGTCAGTTTTTT. Translated: CASSLFGRQFF.

The V and J genes are TRBV7-9 and TRBJ2-3; 9 positions agree with TRBD2. Trimming at V came to 1 base and at J to 5 bases, leaving 7 bases not matched to a gene. Per germline, CDR1 SEHNR and CDR2 FQNEAQ (reference sequence). This CDR3 has 16 residues. The CDR3 loop reads CASSLVSGRGIDTQYF. CDR3 nucleotide sequence: TGTGCCAGCAGCTTAGTTAGCGGGAGAGGTATAGATACGCAGTATTTT.

J is TRBJ1-5 and V is TRBV5-4, with 7 bases matching TRBD1. The CDR3 contains 16 residues. Germline CDR1 SGHNT, CDR2 YYREEE (reference sequence). V lost 1 base and J lost 0; bases outside the gene matches: 4. In DNA form, the CDR3 reads TGTGCCAGCAGCTTGCGGGACAGTATTAGCAATCAGCCCCAGCATTTT. Translating gives CASSLRDSISNQPQHF.

The chain carries TRBV6-5 and TRBJ1-4; no reliable D call. From germline, CDR1 is MNHEY and CDR2 SVGAGI. The ends were cut back, 5 bases at V and 5 bases at J, with 15 bases in the middle. This CDR3 has 15 residues. The CDR3 spells CASSPPSGPNEKLFF. CDR3 DNA sequence: TGTGCCAGCAGTCCTCCTAGTGGCCCAAATGAAAAACTGTTTTTT.

The V and J genes are TRBV28 and TRBJ2-1; D gene unclear. This CDR3 has 13 residues. Between the trimmed V and J ends, which lost 5 bases and 8 bases, there was a span of 13 bases. Germline CDR1 is MDHEN and CDR2 is SYDVKM. This CDR3 is CASSPNFLDEQFF. The CDR3 DNA follows: TGTGCCAGCAGTCCAAATTTTTTGGATGAGCAGTTCTTC.

This rearrangement joins TRBV28 to TRBJ2-6; 7 bases agree with TRBD2. This CDR3 comprises 15 residues. Germline V gene lookup returns CDR1 MDHEN and CDR2 SYDVKM. V trimming: 7 bases; J trimming: 2 bases; junction bases outside the gene matches: 5. CDR3 coding DNA: TGTGCCAGCACCGTGGCGGGGGCTGGGGCCAACGTCCTGACTTTC. This encodes CASTVAGAGANVLTF.

The rearrangement links TRBV9 to TRBJ1-1, with no clear D. The CDR3 contains 13 residues. Trimming took 1 base from V and 2 from J, leaving 6 bases between them. CDR1 is SGDLS and CDR2 is YYNGEE in the germline V gene. The CDR3 here is CASSVLSNTEAFF. In DNA, the CDR3 is TGTGCCAGCAGCGTATTAAGCAACACTGAAGCTTTCTTT.

CDR3: CATSRVSLGRAEKLFF. The CDR3 nucleotides are TGTGCCACCAGCAGAGTTTCCCTTGGACGGGCAGAAAAACTGTTTTTT. The chain couples TRBV15 to TRBJ1-4; D gene ambiguous. The CDR3 totals 16 residues. CDR1 and CDR2 from the germline V gene are LNHNV and YYDKDF (reference sequence). The V end lost 1 base, the J end lost 8 bases, and 17 bases lay between the germline ends.

This clone was observed a single time. The rearrangement links TRBV5-4 to TRBJ2-2; the match to TRBD2 covers 10 bases. This CDR3 is 16 amino acids long. V shed 3 bases and J 7 bases; nucleotides not matched to a gene: 9. Germline V gene sequence: CDR1 SGHNT, CDR2 YYREEE (reference sequence). The CDR3 coding sequence is TGTGCCAGCAGCTCGCCAAAGCGGGAGGGTGGCGGGGAGCTGTTTTTT. This gives the protein CASSSPKREGGGELFF.

Comment on this clone: A read error may produce the germline difference seen at one junction end. The V gene is TRBV7-3, the J gene TRBJ2-3, with a tentative D call TRBD2 (6 bases). CDR3 length: 15 residues. The germline gives CDR1 SGHTA, CDR2 FQGTGA. The CDR3 DNA reads TGTGCCAGCAGCTTACGCGGGAATGACGCAGATATGCAGTATTTT. Protein: CASSLRGNDADMQYF.

The V and J genes are TRBV7-9 and TRBJ2-7, with D unclear. V was clipped by 1 base and J by 2 bases, with 9 bases between them. The CDR3 contains 14 residues. Germline loops: CDR1 SEHNR, CDR2 FQNEAQ (reference sequence). The CDR3 sequence is CASSLGGGTYEQYF. The CDR3, as DNA: TGTGCCAGCAGCTTAGGGGGTGGTACCTACGAGCAGTACTTC. Drawing the rest from reference TRBV7-9 and TRBJ2-7, the complete variable domain is DTGVSQNPRHKITKRGQNVTFRCDPISEHNRLYWYRQTLGQGPEFLTYFQNEAQLEKSRLLSDRFSAERPKGSFSTLEIQRTEQGDSAMYLCASSLGGGTYEQYFGPGTRLTVT.

The CDR3 DNA sequence: TGTGCTAGTGCCCCAGGGGGCTCCTACAATGAGCAGTTCTTC. Residues: CASAPGGSYNEQFF. The chain links TRBV12-5 to TRBJ2-1, with 7 bases matching TRBD1. The V and J ends lost 7 bases and 0 bases, in that order; junction bases with no gene match: 3. The CDR3 spans 14 residues. CDR1 is LGHNT and CDR2 is FRNRAP in the germline V gene.

This chain joins TRBV5-4 and TRBJ2-2; D possibly corresponds to TRBD1 (6 bases). The CDR3 spans 16 residues. Trimming cost V 4 bases and J 0 bases, with 13 bases left between them. Germline V gene data show CDR1 as SGHNT and CDR2 as YYREEE (reference sequence). DNA for the CDR3: TGTGCCAGCAGCCGAACTAGGACAGCGAACACCGGGGAGCTGTTTTTT. It encodes CASSRTRTANTGELFF.

The V call is TRBV6-6, the J call TRBJ1-5; no reliable D call. The V gene's germline CDR1 is MNHNY and CDR2 SVGAGI (reference sequence). This CDR3 is built from 14 residues. The V end lost 8 bases, the J end lost 6 bases, and 17 bases lay between the germline ends. CDR3 amino acids: CASRGGPASQPQHF. CDR3 sequence (DNA): TGTGCCAGCCGGGGAGGACCAGCAAGTCAGCCCCAGCATTTT.

This clone was observed a single time. This sequence joins TRBV27 and TRBJ2-1; D is undetermined. The germline V and J ends were trimmed by 5 bases and 5 bases, with 13 bases remaining between them. The CDR3 consists of 14 residues. Germline CDR1 is MNHEY and CDR2 is SMNVEV (reference sequence). CDR3 region: CASSTALLNNEQFF. The CDR3 nucleotides read TGTGCCAGCAGTACTGCTCTACTAAACAATGAGCAGTTCTTC.

V gene TRBV19 combines with J gene TRBJ1-2; no clear D. The CDR3 sequence is 13 residues long. Per the germline V gene, CDR1 is LNHDA and CDR2 is SQIVND (reference sequence). With 5 bases removed from V and 7 bases from J, the gap between germline ends came to 14 bases. The CDR3 DNA is TGTGCCAGTAGTGTAGGGTATGACGGTGGCTACACCTTC. This sequence encodes CASSVGYDGGYTF.

This clone came up once. V and J are TRBV5-1 and TRBJ2-3; TRBD2 agrees at 7 bases. After removal of 4 bases from V and 0 bases from J, the junction contained 8 bases not matched to a gene. The germline gives CDR1 SGHRS, CDR2 YFSETQ. This CDR3 has 16 residues. The DNA of the CDR3 is TGCGCCAGCAGCCTTTCGGGAGGAAAAAGCACAGATACGCAGTATTTT. This encodes CASSLSGGKSTDTQYF.

The V gene is TRBV15, the J gene TRBJ2-1, with TRBD2 matching over 7 bases. This CDR3 has 14 residues. With V trimmed by 5 bases and J by 3 bases, 4 bases remained unmatched. Germline assignment: CDR1 LNHNV and CDR2 YYDKDF (reference sequence). In DNA, the CDR3 is TGTGCCACCAGCGGAAGCGGGATCTACAATGAGCAGTTCTTC. Residues: CATSGSGIYNEQFF.

This chain links TRBV6-6 with TRBJ1-5; D uncertain. With 11 bases removed from V and 0 bases from J, the gap between germline ends came to 14 bases. The CDR3 contains 14 residues. CDR1 and CDR2 (germline): MNHNY, SVGAGI (reference sequence). The CDR3 DNA sequence: TGTGCCGGAGCAGATTATTATAGCAATCAGCCCCAGCATTTT. Its translation is CAGADYYSNQPQHF.

Here the CDR3 DNA reads TGCGCCAGCAGTGAGATCCTAGCGGGATTTCGGTACTTC. Residues: CASSEILAGFRYF. The rearrangement uses TRBV10-1 and TRBJ2-5; 9 bases line up with TRBD2. Germline CDR1 is WNHNN and CDR2 is SYGVQD (reference sequence). The CDR3 spans 13 residues. Losses at the gene ends were 2 bases for V and 13 bases for J; bases not matched to a gene: 8.

The chain is built from TRBV5-6 and TRBJ2-7; D uncertain. Germline assignment: CDR1 SGHDT and CDR2 YYEEEE. V lost 4 bases and J lost 2, with 13 bases in between. The CDR3 is made up of 14 amino acids. CDR3 bases: TGTGCCAGCAGCCCGCACATTACGACCTACGAGCAGTACTTC. Translation: CASSPHITTYEQYF.

V gene TRBV10-3 combines with J gene TRBJ2-5, with a possible D match to TRBD2 (5 bases). The CDR3 covers 15 residues. Germline loops: CDR1 ENHRY, CDR2 SYGVKD. Trimming stripped 1 base from V and 5 bases from J, with 14 bases between. The CDR3 nucleotides are TGTGCCATCAGTGAGTACACTAGTGGCGGGGAGACCCAGTACTTC. Translation: CAISEYTSGGETQYF.

This sequence joins TRBV2 and TRBJ1-3, with a weak D call TRBD1 (6 bases). The V end was cut by 3 bases, the J end by 0 bases, with 15 bases between. Looked up from germline, CDR1 is SNHLY and CDR2 is FYNNEI. This CDR3 is built from 17 residues. The CDR3 loop reads CASSELQGSGSGNTIYF. The CDR3 DNA reads TGTGCCAGCAGTGAGTTACAGGGCTCCGGCTCTGGAAACACCATATATTTT. Filled out from reference TRBV2 and TRBJ1-3, the complete variable domain reads EPEVTQTPSHQVTQMGQEVILRCVPISNHLYFYWYRQILGQKVEFLVSFYNNEISEKSEIFDDQFSVERPDGSNFTLKIRSTKLEDSAMYFCASSELQGSGSGNTIYFGEGSWLTVV.

This chain joins TRBV5-1 and TRBJ1-2; 8 bases line up with TRBD1. This CDR3 contains 14 residues. Trimming cost V 4 bases and J 3 bases; bases outside gene matches: 5. Germline CDR1 is SGHRS and CDR2 is YFSETQ. The CDR3, as DNA: TGCGCCAGCAGCACCCCGGGACAGGACTATGGCTACACCTTC. Translated: CASSTPGQDYGYTF.

The rearrangement uses TRBV19 and TRBJ2-1; tentatively, D is TRBD1 or TRBD2 (7 bases each). The germline V and J ends were trimmed by 3 bases and 16 bases, with 19 bases remaining between them. The CDR3 is 13 residues long. The germline CDR1 and CDR2 sequences are LNHDA and SQIVND (reference sequence). This chain's CDR3 is CASSIGGSRDSFF. The CDR3, as DNA: TGTGCCAGTAGTATCGGCGGGAGCAGGGACAGCTTCTTC.

The CDR3 nucleotides read TGTGCCAGCAGGGGCGACAGGGGTGGCAATCAGCCCCAGCATTTT. Its translation is CASRGDRGGNQPQHF. This rearrangement joins TRBV2 to TRBJ1-5; 8 nucleotides line up with TRBD1. In germline, CDR1 is SNHLY, CDR2 FYNNEI. This CDR3 has 15 residues. With 6 bases clipped from V and 2 bases from J, the junction kept 6 bases outside the gene matches.

The chain has TRBV30 and TRBJ2-7; TRBD1 matches at 7 bases. J lost 3 bases, V lost 7 bases, and 6 bases had no gene match. CDR3 length equals 12 residues. Germline CDR1 is GTSNPN and CDR2 is SVGIG (reference sequence). The CDR3 region is CAFRDRDYEQYF. CDR3 sequence (DNA): TGTGCCTTCCGGGACAGAGACTACGAGCAGTACTTC.

The chain employs TRBV28 and TRBJ2-7; D is unclear. The CDR3 extends over 14 amino acids. Germline values: CDR1 MDHEN, CDR2 SYDVKM. Trimming removed 3 bases from V and 0 bases from J, with 9 bases in between. CDR3 amino acids: CASSLFVSSYEQYF. Written as DNA, the CDR3 is TGTGCCAGCAGTTTGTTCGTTAGCTCCTACGAGCAGTACTTC.

This clone showed up just once. This sequence joins TRBV7-6 and TRBJ2-7; D not certain. The CDR3 consists of 12 residues. Trimming left V 4 bases short and J 5 bases short, with 9 bases between. Germline V lookup: CDR1 SGHVS, CDR2 FNYEAQ. CDR3: CASSYDSNEQYF. As DNA, the CDR3 is TGTGCCAGCAGCTACGATTCCAACGAGCAGTACTTC.

J is TRBJ1-5 and V is TRBV2, with TRBD1 matching 7 bases. CDR3 length equals 14 residues. V gave up 5 bases and J gave up 4 bases; unmatched junction bases: 5. Germline lookup yields CDR1 SNHLY and CDR2 FYNNEI. The CDR3 is CASSPTGTNQPQHF. The CDR3 DNA reads TGTGCCAGCAGTCCGACAGGGACAAATCAGCCCCAGCATTTT.

The chain carries TRBV7-6 and TRBJ2-7, with D perhaps assigned TRBD1 or TRBD2 (6 bases each). CDR3 size: 15 residues. V lost 5 bases, J lost 3 bases, and 17 bases lay in between. Germline CDR1 reads SGHVS; CDR2 reads FNYEAQ. The CDR3 nucleotides read TGTGCCAGCAGCAGAGAGGGGGGCGGCCTCTACGAGCAGTACTTC. This codes for CASSREGGGLYEQYF.